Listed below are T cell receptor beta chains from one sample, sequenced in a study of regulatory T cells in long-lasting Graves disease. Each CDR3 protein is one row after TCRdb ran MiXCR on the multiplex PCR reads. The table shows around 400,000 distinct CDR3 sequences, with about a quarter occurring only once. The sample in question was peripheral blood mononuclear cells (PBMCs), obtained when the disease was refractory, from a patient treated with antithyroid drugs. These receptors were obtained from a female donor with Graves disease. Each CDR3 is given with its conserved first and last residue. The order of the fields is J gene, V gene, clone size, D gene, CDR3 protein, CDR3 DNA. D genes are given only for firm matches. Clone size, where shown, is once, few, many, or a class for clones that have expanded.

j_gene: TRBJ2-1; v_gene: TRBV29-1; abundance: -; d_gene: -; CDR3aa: CSVEDTVTYNEQFF; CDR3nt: TGCAGCGTTGAGGACACCGTAACTTACAATGAGCAGTTCTTC
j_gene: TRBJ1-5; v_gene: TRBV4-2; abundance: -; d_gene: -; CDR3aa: CASSQDNQPQHF; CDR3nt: TGTGCCAGCAGCCAAGATAATCAGCCCCAGCATTTT
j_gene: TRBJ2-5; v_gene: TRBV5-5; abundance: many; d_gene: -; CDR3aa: CASSFGTQETQYF; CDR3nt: TGTGCCAGCAGCTTTGGAACCCAAGAGACCCAGTACTTC
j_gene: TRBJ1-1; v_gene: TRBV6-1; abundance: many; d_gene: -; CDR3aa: CASSNAGIMNTEAFF; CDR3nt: TGTGCCAGCAGTAACGCGGGGATCATGAACACTGAAGCTTTCTTT
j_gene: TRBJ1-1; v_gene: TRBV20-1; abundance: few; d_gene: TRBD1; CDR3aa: CSAWTGGRTEAFF; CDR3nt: TGCAGTGCTTGGACAGGGGGCAGGACTGAAGCTTTCTTT
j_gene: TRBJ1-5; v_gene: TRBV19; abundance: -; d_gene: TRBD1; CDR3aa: CASSPGQGAYQPQHF; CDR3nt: TGTGCCAGTAGTCCGGGACAGGGGGCCTATCAGCCCCAGCATTTT
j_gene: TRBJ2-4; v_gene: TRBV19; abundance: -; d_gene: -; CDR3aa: CASSIRGNIQYF; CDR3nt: TGTGCCAGTAGTATCCGCGGAAACATTCAGTACTTC
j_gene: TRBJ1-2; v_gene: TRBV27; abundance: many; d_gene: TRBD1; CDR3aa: CASSTTGAVGYTF; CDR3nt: TGTGCCAGCAGCACGACAGGGGCTGTTGGCTACACCTTC
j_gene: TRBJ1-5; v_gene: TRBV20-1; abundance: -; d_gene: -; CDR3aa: CSANRDRDSNQPQHF; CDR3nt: TGCAGTGCTAACAGGGATCGGGATAGCAATCAGCCCCAGCATTTT
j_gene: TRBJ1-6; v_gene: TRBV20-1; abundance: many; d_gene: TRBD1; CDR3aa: CSARRGTGMTLDPLHF; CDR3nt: TGCAGTGCTAGGAGAGGGACAGGGATGACCTTAGACCCCCTCCACTTT
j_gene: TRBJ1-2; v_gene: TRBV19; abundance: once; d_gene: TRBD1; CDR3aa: CASSAPGTGDYGYTF; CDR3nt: TGTGCCAGTAGTGCTCCCGGGACAGGGGACTATGGCTACACCTTC
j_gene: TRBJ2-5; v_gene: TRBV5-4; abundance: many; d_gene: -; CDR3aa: CASSLGLGDGETQYF; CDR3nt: TGTGCCAGCAGCTTAGGGTTAGGGGACGGGGAGACCCAGTACTTC
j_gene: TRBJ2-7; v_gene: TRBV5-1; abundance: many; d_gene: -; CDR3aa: CASSLDGGRVLYEQYF; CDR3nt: TGCGCCAGCAGCTTGGATGGGGGCAGGGTTCTCTACGAGCAGTACTTC
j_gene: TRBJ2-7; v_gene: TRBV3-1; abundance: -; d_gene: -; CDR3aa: CASSHAGTFLGAEQYF; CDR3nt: TGTGCCAGCAGCCACGCCGGGACCTTCCTTGGGGCCGAGCAGTACTTC
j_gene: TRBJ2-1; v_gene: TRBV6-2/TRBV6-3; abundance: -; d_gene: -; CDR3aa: CASNDRYHEQFF; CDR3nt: TGTGCCAGCAACGACAGGTATCATGAGCAGTTCTTC
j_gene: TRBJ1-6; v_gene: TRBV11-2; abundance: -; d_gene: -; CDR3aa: CASSLEEGRDSPLHF; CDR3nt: TGTGCCAGCAGCTTAGAAGAGGGGCGGGATTCACCCCTCCACTTT
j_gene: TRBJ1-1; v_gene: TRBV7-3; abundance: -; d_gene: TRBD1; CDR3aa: CASSLGQHTEAFF; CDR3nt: TGTGCCAGCAGCTTGGGACAGCACACTGAAGCTTTCTTT
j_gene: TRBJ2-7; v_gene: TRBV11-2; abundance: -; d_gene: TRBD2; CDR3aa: CASSSGTSLNEQYF; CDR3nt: TGTGCCAGCAGCTCCGGGACTAGTCTCAACGAGCAGTACTTC
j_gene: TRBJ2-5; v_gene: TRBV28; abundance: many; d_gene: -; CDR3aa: CASRAGQGTETQYF; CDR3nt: TGTGCCAGCAGAGCCGGCCAGGGGACGGAGACCCAGTACTTC
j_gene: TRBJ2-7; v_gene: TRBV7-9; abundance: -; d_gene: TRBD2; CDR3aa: CASSLGGEGYEQYF; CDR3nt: TGTGCCAGCAGCTTAGGCGGGGAGGGCTACGAGCAGTACTTC
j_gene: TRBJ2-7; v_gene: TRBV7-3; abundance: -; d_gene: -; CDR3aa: CASSQEPGDWDSSSYEQYF; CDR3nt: TGCGCCAGCAGCCAAGAACCGGGGGACTGGGACTCGAGCTCCTACGAGCAGTACTTC
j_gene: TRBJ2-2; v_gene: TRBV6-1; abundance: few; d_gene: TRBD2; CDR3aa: CASKYLAGGGELFF; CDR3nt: TGTGCCAGCAAGTACCTAGCGGGAGGGGGGGAGCTGTTTTTT
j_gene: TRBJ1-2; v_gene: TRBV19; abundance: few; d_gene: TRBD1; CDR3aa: CASSSLDRAANYGYTF; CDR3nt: TGTGCCAGTAGTAGCCTAGACAGGGCTGCTAACTATGGCTACACCTTC
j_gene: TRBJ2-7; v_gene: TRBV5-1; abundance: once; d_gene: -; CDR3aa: CASSLGQGLFGSSYEQYF; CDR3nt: TGCGCCAGCAGCTTGGGACAAGGCCTATTTGGGAGCTCCTACGAGCAGTACTTC
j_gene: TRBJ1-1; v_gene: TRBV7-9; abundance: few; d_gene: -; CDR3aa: CASSFEGNTEAFF; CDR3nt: TGTGCCAGCAGCTTTGAGGGAAACACTGAAGCTTTCTTT
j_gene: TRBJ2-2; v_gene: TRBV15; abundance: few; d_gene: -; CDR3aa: CATINYKGLHYTGELFF; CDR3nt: TGTGCCACCATCAACTACAAGGGACTGCACTACACCGGGGAGCTGTTTTTT
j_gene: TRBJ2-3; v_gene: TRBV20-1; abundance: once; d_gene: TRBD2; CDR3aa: CSADGGTSGTTDTQYF; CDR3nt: TGCAGTGCCGACGGGGGCACTAGCGGGACCACAGATACGCAGTATTTT
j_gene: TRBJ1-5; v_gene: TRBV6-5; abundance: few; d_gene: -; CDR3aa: CASSYSRTGNQPQHF; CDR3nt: TGTGCCAGCAGTTACTCGAGGACGGGTAATCAGCCCCAGCATTTT
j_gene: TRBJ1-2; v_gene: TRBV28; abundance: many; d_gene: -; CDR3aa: CASSLLDRLGYGYTF; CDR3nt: TGTGCCAGCAGTTTACTGGACAGACTTGGCTATGGCTACACCTTC
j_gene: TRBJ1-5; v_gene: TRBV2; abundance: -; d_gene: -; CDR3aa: CASSAGWGQPQHF; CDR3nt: TGTGCCAGCAGTGCTGGTTGGGGTCAGCCCCAGCATTTT
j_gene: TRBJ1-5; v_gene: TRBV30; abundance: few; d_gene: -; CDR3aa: CAWSRSYNQPQHF; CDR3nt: TGTGCCTGGAGTCGCAGTTACAATCAGCCCCAGCATTTT
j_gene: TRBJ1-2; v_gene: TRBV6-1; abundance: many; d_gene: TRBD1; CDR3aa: CASSEALGQGAYYGYTF; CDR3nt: TGTGCCAGCAGTGAAGCGCTCGGACAGGGGGCTTACTATGGCTACACCTTC
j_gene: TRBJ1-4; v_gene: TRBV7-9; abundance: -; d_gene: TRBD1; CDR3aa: CASSRDRQGRYYSNEKLFF; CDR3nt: TGTGCCAGCAGCCGAGACCGACAGGGGAGGTATTATTCTAATGAAAAACTGTTTTTT
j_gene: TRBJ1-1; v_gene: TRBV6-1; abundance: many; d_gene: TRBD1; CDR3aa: CASIKPGQLNTEAFF; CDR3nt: TGTGCCAGCATCAAGCCGGGACAGCTGAACACTGAAGCTTTCTTT
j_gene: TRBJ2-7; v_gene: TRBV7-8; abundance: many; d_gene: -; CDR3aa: CASSPKRIFYEQYF; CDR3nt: TGTGCCAGCAGCCCGAAGCGGATCTTCTACGAGCAGTACTTC
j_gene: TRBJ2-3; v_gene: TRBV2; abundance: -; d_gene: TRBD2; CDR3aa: CASGGGGTDTQYF; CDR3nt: TGTGCCAGCGGTGGCGGGGGGACAGATACGCAGTATTTT
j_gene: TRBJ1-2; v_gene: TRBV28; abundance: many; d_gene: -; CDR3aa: CASSLLRARGYTF; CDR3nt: TGTGCCAGCAGTTTATTGAGGGCGCGAGGCTACACCTTC
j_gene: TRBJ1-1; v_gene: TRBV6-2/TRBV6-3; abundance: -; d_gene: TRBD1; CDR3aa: CASSGQGITTEAFF; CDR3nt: TGTGCCAGCAGCGGACAGGGAATAACCACTGAAGCTTTCTTT
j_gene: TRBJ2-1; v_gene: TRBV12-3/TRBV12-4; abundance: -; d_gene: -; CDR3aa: CASTVELRNEQFF; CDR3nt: TGTGCCAGCACGGTTGAATTGCGGAATGAGCAGTTCTTC
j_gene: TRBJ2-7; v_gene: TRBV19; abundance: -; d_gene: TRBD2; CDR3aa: CASRLAGEREQYF; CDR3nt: TGTGCCAGTAGACTAGCGGGAGAGCGCGAGCAGTACTTC
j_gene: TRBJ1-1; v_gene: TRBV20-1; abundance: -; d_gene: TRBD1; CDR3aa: CSARQGGLNTEAFF; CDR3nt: TGCAGTGCTAGACAGGGGGGACTGAACACTGAAGCTTTCTTT